This T cell receptor beta chain was sequenced in a study of human T cells and chemical hapten exposure. Turning to the study itself: Weekly administration of diphenylcyclopropenone to the scalp of patients continued throughout the approximately 23-week study. The study traced per-sample TCR yield variation mainly to small differences in pooled library volumes.

TCRdb re-called the RACE reads through MiXCR, storing one row per CDR3 protein. The profile shows some 180,000 distinct CDR3 sequences, about 20% of them singletons. Time point here: patch test 1, 2 weeks after DPC sensitization. Sample treatment: therapeutic diphenylcyclopropenone sensitization with weekly scalp DPC. Before extraction, the whole blood was not fractionated, and total RNA was taken from it. Trimming at V came to 8 bases and at J to 8 bases, leaving 11 bases not matched to a gene. This CDR3 contains 12 residues. Germline V CDR1 and CDR2: SQVTM, ANQGSEA. This clonotype was obtained from a woman in her forties or fifties with alopecia areata. Some clones in this sample may be carry-over from other donors' samples. The chain uses TRBV29-1 and TRBJ1-2, with TRBD1 matching 7 bases. The input for sequencing was whole blood, taken in connection with sensitization to the hapten diphenylcyclopropenone (DPC). Written as DNA, the CDR3 is TGCAGCTCCACAAGGGGGCCGGAGGGCTACACCTTC. Its protein is CSSTRGPEGYTF.